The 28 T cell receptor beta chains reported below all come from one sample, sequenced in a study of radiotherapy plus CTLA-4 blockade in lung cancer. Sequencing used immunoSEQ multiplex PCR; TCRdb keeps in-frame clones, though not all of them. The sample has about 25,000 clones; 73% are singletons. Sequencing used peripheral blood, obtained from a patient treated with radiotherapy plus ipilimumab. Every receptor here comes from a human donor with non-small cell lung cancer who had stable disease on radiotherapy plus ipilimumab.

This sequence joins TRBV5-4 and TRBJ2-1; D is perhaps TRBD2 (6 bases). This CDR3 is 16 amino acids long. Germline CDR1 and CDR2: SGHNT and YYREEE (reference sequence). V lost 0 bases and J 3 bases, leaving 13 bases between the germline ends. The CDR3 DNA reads TGTGCCAGCAGCTTGGACCGGGGAGCGGGCTACAATGAGCAGTTCTTC. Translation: CASSLDRGAGYNEQFF.

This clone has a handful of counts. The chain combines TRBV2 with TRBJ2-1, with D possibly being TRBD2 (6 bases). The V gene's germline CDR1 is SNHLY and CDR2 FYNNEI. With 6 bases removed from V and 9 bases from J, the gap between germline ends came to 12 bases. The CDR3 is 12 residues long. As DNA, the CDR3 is TGTGCCAGCAGCGGTGATAGCGGTGAGCAGTTCTTC. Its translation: CASSGDSGEQFF.

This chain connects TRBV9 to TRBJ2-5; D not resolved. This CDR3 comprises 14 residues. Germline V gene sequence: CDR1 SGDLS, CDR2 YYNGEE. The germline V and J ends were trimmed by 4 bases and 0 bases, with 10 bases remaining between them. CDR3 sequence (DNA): TGTGCCAGCAGCCCCCGACTGGACCAAGAGACCCAGTACTTC. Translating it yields CASSPRLDQETQYF.

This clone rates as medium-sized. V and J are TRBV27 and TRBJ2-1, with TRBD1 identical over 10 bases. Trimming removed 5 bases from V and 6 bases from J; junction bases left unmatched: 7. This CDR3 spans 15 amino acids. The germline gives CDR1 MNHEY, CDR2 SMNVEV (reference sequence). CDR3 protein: CASSRGTGVLNEQFF. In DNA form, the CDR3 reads TGTGCCAGCAGTCGCGGGACAGGGGTCCTCAATGAGCAGTTCTTC.

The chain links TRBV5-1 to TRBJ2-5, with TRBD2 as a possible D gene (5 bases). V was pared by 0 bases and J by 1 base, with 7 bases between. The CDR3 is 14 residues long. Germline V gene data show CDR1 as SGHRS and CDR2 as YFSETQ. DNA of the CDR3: TGCGCCAGCAGCTTGGATAGCGTCCAAGAGACCCAGTACTTC. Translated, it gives CASSLDSVQETQYF.

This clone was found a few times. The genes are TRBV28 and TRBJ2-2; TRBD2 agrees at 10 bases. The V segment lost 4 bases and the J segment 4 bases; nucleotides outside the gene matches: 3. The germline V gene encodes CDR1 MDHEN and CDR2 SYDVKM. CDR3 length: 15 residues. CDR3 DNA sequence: TGTGCCAGCAGTTCTCTAGCGGGGGTCACCGGGGAGCTGTTTTTT. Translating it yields CASSSLAGVTGELFF.

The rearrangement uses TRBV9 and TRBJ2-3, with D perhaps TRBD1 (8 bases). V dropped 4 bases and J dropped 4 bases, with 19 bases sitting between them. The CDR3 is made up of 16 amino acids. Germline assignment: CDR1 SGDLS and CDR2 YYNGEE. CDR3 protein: CASSTADREGADTQYF. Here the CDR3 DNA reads TGTGCCAGCAGCACGGCGGACAGGGAGGGGGCAGATACGCAGTATTTT.

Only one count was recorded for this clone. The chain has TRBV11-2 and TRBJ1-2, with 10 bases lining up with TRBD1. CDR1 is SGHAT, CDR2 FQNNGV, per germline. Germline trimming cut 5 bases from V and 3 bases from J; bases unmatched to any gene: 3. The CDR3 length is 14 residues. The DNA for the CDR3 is TGTGCCAGCAGCCGACAGGGGGCCGACTATGGCTACACCTTC. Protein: CASSRQGADYGYTF.

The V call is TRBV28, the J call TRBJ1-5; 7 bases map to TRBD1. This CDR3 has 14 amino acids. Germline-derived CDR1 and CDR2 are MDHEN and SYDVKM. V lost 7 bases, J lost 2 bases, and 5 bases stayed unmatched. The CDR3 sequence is CASNADRGNQPQHF. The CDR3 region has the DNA TGTGCCAGCAATGCCGACAGGGGCAATCAGCCCCAGCATTTT.

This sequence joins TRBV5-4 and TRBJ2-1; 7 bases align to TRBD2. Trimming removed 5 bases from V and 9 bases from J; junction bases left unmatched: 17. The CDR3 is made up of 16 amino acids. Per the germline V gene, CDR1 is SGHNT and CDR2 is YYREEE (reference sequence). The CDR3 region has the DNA TGTGCCAGCAGTGCCGGACTAGTAGGAGTATTAGGTGAGCAGTTCTTC. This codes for CASSAGLVGVLGEQFF.

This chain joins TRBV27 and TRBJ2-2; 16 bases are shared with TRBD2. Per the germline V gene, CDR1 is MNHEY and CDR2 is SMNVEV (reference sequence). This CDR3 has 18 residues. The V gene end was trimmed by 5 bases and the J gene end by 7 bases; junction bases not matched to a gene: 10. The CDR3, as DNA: TGTGCCAGCAGTCCAGGGACTAGCGGGAGGGTTAAGGGCGGGGAGCTGTTTTTT. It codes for CASSPGTSGRVKGGELFF.

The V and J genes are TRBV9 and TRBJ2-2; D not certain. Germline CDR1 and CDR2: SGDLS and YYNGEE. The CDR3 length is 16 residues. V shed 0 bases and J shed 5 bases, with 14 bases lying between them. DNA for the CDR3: TGTGCCAGCAGCGTAGGGCAGAGAAGTCTGACCGGGGAGCTGTTTTTT. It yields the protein CASSVGQRSLTGELFF.

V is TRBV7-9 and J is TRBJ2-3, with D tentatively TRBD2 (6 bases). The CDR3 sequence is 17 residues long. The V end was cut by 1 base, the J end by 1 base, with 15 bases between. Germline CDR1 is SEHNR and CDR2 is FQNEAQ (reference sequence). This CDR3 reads CASSLVIGRRGTDTQYF. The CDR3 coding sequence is TGTGCCAGCAGCTTAGTTATTGGCCGGAGGGGCACAGATACGCAGTATTTT. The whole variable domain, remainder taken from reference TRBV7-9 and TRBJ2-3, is DTGVSQNPRHKITKRGQNVTFRCDPISEHNRLYWYRQTLGQGPEFLTYFQNEAQLEKSRLLSDRFSAERPKGSFSTLEIQRTEQGDSAMYLCASSLVIGRRGTDTQYFGPGTRLTVL.

The CDR3 nucleotides read TGTGCCAGCACGCCCTCGTTGGTCAGCACAGATACGCAGTATTTT. It codes for CASTPSLVSTDTQYF. This chain uses TRBV11-1 with TRBJ2-3; D gene ambiguous. Per germline, CDR1 SGHAT and CDR2 FQDESV (reference sequence). V shed 7 bases and J shed 0 bases, with 14 bases lying between them. This CDR3 region has 15 residues.

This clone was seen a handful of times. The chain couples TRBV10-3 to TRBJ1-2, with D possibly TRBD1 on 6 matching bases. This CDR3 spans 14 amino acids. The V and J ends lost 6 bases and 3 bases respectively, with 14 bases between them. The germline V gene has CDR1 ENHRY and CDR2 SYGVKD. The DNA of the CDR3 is TGTGCCATCAGGAGGGTAGGGGGGGACTATGGCTACACCTTC. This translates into CAIRRVGGDYGYTF.

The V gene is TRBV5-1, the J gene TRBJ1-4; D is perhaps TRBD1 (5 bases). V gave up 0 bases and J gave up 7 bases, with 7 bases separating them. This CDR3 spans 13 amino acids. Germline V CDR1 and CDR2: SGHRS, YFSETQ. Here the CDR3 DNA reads TGCGCCAGCAGCTTGGGCAGGGCTGAAAAACTGTTTTTT. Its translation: CASSLGRAEKLFF.

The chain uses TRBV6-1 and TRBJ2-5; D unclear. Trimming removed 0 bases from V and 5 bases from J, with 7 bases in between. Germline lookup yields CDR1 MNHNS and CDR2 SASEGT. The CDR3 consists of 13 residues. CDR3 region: CASSEAYGETQYF. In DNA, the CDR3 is TGTGCCAGCAGTGAAGCTTATGGGGAGACCCAGTACTTC.

CDR3 in amino acids: CATLDSANTGELFF. CDR3 sequence (DNA): TGTGCCACCTTGGACAGCGCGAACACCGGGGAGCTGTTTTTT. The chain links TRBV27 to TRBJ2-2, with a possible D match to TRBD1 (6 bases). The CDR3 has 14 amino acids. V dropped 10 bases and J dropped 0 bases, with 12 bases sitting between them. Germline-derived CDR1 and CDR2 are MNHEY and SMNVEV (reference sequence).

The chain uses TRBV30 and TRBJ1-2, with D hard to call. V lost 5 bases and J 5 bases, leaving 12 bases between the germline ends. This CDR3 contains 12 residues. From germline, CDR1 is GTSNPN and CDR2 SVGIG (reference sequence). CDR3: CAWARLSYGYTF. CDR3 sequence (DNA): TGTGCCTGGGCCAGACTATCTTATGGCTACACCTTC.

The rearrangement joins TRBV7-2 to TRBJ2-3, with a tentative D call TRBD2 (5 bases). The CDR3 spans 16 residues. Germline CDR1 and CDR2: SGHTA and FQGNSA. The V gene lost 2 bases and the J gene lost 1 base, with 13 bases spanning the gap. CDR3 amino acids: CASSLNAGGGTDTQYF. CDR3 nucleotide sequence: TGTGCCAGCAGCTTAAATGCCGGAGGAGGCACAGATACGCAGTATTTT.

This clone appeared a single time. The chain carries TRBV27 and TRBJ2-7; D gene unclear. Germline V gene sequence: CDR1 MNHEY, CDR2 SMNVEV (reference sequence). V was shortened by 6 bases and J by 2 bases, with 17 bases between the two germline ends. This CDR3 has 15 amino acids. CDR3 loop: CASSQRTDGAYEQYF. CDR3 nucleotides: TGTGCCAGCAGCCAGCGTACGGACGGAGCCTACGAGCAGTACTTC.

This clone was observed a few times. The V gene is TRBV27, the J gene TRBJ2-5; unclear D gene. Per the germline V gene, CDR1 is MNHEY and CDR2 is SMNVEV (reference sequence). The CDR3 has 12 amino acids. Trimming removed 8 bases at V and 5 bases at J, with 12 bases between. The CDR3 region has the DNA TGTGCCAGCTGGAGACTCGGGGAGACCCAGTACTTC. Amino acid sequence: CASWRLGETQYF.

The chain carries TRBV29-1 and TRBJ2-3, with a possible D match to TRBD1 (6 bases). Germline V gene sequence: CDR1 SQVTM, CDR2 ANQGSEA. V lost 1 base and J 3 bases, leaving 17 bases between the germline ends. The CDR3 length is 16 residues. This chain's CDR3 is CSVEGQATQWTDTQYF. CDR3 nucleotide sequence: TGCAGCGTTGAAGGACAGGCAACGCAATGGACAGATACGCAGTATTTT.

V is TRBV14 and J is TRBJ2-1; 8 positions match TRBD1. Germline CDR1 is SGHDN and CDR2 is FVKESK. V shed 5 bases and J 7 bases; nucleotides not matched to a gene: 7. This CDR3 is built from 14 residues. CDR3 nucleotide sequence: TGTGCCAGCAGCTACCGGACAGGGAGAAATGAGCAGTTCTTC. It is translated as CASSYRTGRNEQFF.

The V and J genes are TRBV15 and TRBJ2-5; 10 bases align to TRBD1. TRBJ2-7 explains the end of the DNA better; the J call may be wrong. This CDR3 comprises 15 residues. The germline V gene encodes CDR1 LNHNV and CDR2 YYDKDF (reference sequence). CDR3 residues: CATSRARQGANEQYF. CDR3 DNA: TGTGCCACCAGCAGAGCGAGACAGGGGGCAAACGAGCAGTACTTC.

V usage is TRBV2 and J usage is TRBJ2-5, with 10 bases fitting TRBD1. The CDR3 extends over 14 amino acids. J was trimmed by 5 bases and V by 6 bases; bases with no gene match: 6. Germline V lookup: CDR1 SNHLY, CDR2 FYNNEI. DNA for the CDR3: TGTGCCAGCAGGGGGACAGGGGCCGGGGAGACCCAGTACTTC. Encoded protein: CASRGTGAGETQYF. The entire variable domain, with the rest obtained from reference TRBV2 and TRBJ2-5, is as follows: EPEVTQTPSHQVTQMGQEVILRCVPISNHLYFYWYRQILGQKVEFLVSFYNNEISEKSEIFDDQFSVERPDGSNFTLKIRSTKLEDSAMYFCASRGTGAGETQYFGPGTRLLVL.

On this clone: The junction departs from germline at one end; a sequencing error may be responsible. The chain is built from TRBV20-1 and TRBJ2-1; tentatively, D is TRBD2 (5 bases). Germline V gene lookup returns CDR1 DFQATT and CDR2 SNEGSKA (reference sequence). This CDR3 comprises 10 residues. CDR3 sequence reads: CSAPLGMMVF. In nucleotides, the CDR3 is TGCAGTGCACCACTAGGGATGATGGTCTTC.

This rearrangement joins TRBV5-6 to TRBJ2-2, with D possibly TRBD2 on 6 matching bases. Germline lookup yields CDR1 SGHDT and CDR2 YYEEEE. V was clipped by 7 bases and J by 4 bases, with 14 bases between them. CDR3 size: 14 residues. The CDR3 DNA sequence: TGTGCCAGCTTCTGGAGGGCGGGCACCGGGGAGCTGTTTTTT. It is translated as CASFWRAGTGELFF.